This entry describes one T cell receptor (beta chain). Its cognate antigen is unknown. This record belongs to a study of PD-1 blockade in classical Hodgkin lymphoma. Overall study findings and caveats: Patients newly diagnosed and complete responders had comparable baseline diversity. Repertoire differences lack defined causes, possibly disease activity or prior therapy.

Profiling relied on immunoSEQ multiplex PCR, and the TCRdb table lists in-frame clones only, not all of them. The sample holds over 70,000 clones, just over 90% seen once. Sample time point: cycle 4 day 1 (C4D1), after six to seven weeks of nivolumab. Autologous stem cell transplantation was followed by relapse in every patient, and brentuximab vedotin exposure varied. Progressive disease, partial response or complete response was each patient's best response. The CDR3 sequence is 12 residues long. Germline V gene lookup returns CDR1 SEHNR and CDR2 FQNEAQ (reference sequence). Trimming cost V 2 bases and J 3 bases, with 3 bases left between them.

Source: peripheral blood mononuclear cells (PBMCs), taken before the fourth cycle of nivolumab. The J gene is TRBJ2-3, the V gene TRBV7-9; D unclear. The sequence was obtained from a human donor with classical Hodgkin lymphoma. The CDR3 nucleotides read TGTGCCAGCAGCTTATGGACAGATACGCAGTATTTT. This translates into CASSLWTDTQYF. The whole variable domain, filled in from reference TRBV7-9 and TRBJ2-3, reads DTGVSQNPRHKITKRGQNVTFRCDPISEHNRLYWYRQTLGQGPEFLTYFQNEAQLEKSRLLSDRFSAERPKGSFSTLEIQRTEQGDSAMYLCASSLWTDTQYFGPGTRLTVL.